This entry concerns a single T cell receptor beta chain. V was cut by 4 bases and J by 4 bases, with 14 bases left in between. CDR1 is SGHNT, CDR2 YYREEE, per germline (reference sequence). The CDR3 runs 14 residues. Using immunoSEQ multiplex PCR, the repertoire was profiled, and TCRdb retains in-frame clones only, with some absent. The data contain about 210,000 clones, just under 85% of them singletons. This entry is derived from a study of blood T cell repertoires in COVID-19. Input material: peripheral blood. This rearrangement joins TRBV5-4 to TRBJ1-1; no reliable D call. The source is a woman between 45 and 65 years old with active or convalescent COVID-19. This chain's CDR3 is CASSLLGGSTEAFF. As DNA, the CDR3 is TGTGCCAGCAGCCTACTAGGAGGGAGCACTGAAGCTTTCTTT.